This T cell receptor (beta chain) was retrieved from a study of blood T cell repertoires in COVID-19. Study-level background: Both acute and convalescent COVID-19 samples were obtained from the United States, Italy and Spain. T cells, B-cell-depleted T cells, or PBMCs supplied cDNA or gDNA.

In the study's own analysis: Reference gene primer amplification in the assay estimated nucleated cell counts. Here immunoSEQ multiplex PCR was the method, and the copy in TCRdb shows in-frame clones only, minus some. V, J and clone size are those of that table, while D and trimming were read from the DNA. The sample lists some 180,000 clones; 83% were seen once. CDR1 and CDR2 from the germline V gene are SEHNR and FQNEAQ (reference sequence). Trimming removed 2 bases at V and 5 bases at J, with 3 bases between. This CDR3 is built from 11 residues. Input material: peripheral blood. The TCR comes from a woman older than 75 with acute or convalescent COVID-19. The J gene is TRBJ2-5, the V gene TRBV7-9, with D hard to call. CDR3: CASSLSETQYF. The CDR3 coding sequence is TGTGCCAGCAGCTTATCGGAGACCCAGTACTTC.